These 31 T cell receptor beta chains came from one sample sequenced in a study of early T cells in non-severe SARS-CoV-2 infection. MiXCR, applied by TCRdb to the 5' RACE reads, yields one record per CDR3 protein. This table has 25,000 to 30,000 distinct CDR3 sequences, 5.5% to 7.5% appearing once. Sequenced here: whole blood, sampled at baseline. These receptor sequences come from an adult who was a healthcare worker with PCR-confirmed SARS-CoV-2 infection or an uninfected control (not recorded which).

This clonotype showed up many times. The rearrangement joins TRBV6-1 to TRBJ2-2, with 14 nucleotides matching TRBD2. Germline V gene lookup returns CDR1 MNHNS and CDR2 SASEGT. V lost 6 bases, J lost 7 bases, and 4 bases stayed unmatched. The length of the CDR3 is 15 residues. The CDR3 protein is CASRGTSGGIGELFF. The CDR3 nucleotides read TGTGCCAGCAGAGGGACTAGCGGGGGTATCGGGGAGCTGTTTTTT.

A note on this clonotype: A read error is possible here, since a much larger clone lies one base away. The chain employs TRBV11-2 and TRBJ2-7; 7 positions agree with TRBD1. V dropped 3 bases and J dropped 9; count of bases not matched to a gene: 14. The CDR3 is made up of 15 amino acids. Germline values: CDR1 SGHAT, CDR2 FQNNGV. The CDR3: CASSFQTNRGSAQYF. CDR3 bases: TGTGCCAGCAGCTTCCAAACCAACAGGGGAAGTGCGCAGTACTTC.

This clonotype was counted many times. This chain uses TRBV5-1 with TRBJ2-3; no definite D call. Germline CDR1 reads SGHRS; CDR2 reads YFSETQ. V shed 0 bases and J shed 4 bases, with 12 bases lying between them. The CDR3 is 15 amino acids. The CDR3 here is CASSLEAVGADTQYF. CDR3 coding DNA: TGCGCCAGCAGCTTGGAAGCCGTTGGCGCAGATACGCAGTATTTT.

This clonotype came up many times. V usage is TRBV10-3 and J usage is TRBJ2-2, with D hard to call. Per the germline V gene, CDR1 is ENHRY and CDR2 is SYGVKD. The CDR3 spans 15 residues. Trimming left V 4 bases short and J 2 bases short, with 11 bases between. CDR3 amino acids: CAISVGSLNTGELFF. The CDR3 nucleotides are TGTGCCATCAGTGTGGGCAGCTTAAACACCGGGGAGCTGTTTTTT.

The table lists this clonotype with a few counts. The gene calls are TRBV20-1 and TRBJ2-3, with 10 bases fitting TRBD1. The germline CDR1 and CDR2 sequences are DFQATT and SNEGSKA (reference sequence). This CDR3 contains 15 residues. Trimming took 4 bases from V and 3 from J; bases not matched to a gene: 7. CDR3 sequence reads: CSAILDRGRTDTQYF. The CDR3 DNA follows: TGCAGTGCTATATTAGACAGGGGGCGTACAGATACGCAGTATTTT.

This clonotype was counted ten times or more. The chain recombines TRBV4-1 with TRBJ1-5, with 7 bases identical to TRBD1. CDR3 length: 15 residues. Germline V gives CDR1 MGHRA, CDR2 YSYEKL. Trimming took 0 bases from V and 6 from J; bases not matched to a gene: 5. The DNA for the CDR3 is TGCGCCAGCAGCCAAGAAGACGGACAGGCTCAGCCCCAGCATTTT. Translation: CASSQEDGQAQPQHF.

This clonotype was detected ten times or more. CDR3 coding DNA: TGTGCCAGCACCTCTGGCTCTAATGAAAAACTGTTTTTT. Its protein is CASTSGSNEKLFF. The rearrangement uses TRBV28 and TRBJ1-4; D not resolved. From germline, CDR1 is MDHEN and CDR2 SYDVKM. This CDR3 spans 13 amino acids. The V end lost 7 bases, the J end lost 3 bases, and 9 bases lay between the germline ends.

This clonotype was counted at least ten times. This chain uses TRBV20-1 with TRBJ2-2; 12 bases align to TRBD2. This CDR3 region has 16 residues. After removal of 3 bases from V and 0 bases from J, the junction contained 2 bases not matched to a gene. The germline V gene has CDR1 DFQATT and CDR2 SNEGSKA (reference sequence). CDR3 bases: TGCAGTGCTAGGACTAGCGGGAGCCCGAACACCGGGGAGCTGTTTTTT. Translation gives CSARTSGSPNTGELFF.

This clonotype was detected ten times or more. The chain is built from TRBV28 and TRBJ1-4; 8 nucleotides match TRBD1. Germline values: CDR1 MDHEN, CDR2 SYDVKM. This CDR3 has 14 amino acids. The ends lost 4 bases at V and 7 bases at J; junction bases unmatched: 5. The CDR3 DNA reads TGTGCCAGCAGTTCCGGGACAGGACTTGAAAAACTGTTTTTT. This gives the protein CASSSGTGLEKLFF.

This clonotype appeared many times. The chain joins TRBV20-1 to TRBJ2-7; TRBD2 aligns across 8 bases. This CDR3 is 16 amino acids long. The V gene end was trimmed by 2 bases and the J gene end by 1 base; junction bases not matched to a gene: 10. Germline CDR1 DFQATT, CDR2 SNEGSKA (reference sequence). The CDR3 bases are TGCAGTGCTAGATCCCCAGGACTAGCTGGTTCCTACGAGCAGTACTTC. It yields the protein CSARSPGLAGSYEQYF.

CDR3 amino acids: CATSPGQGHQPQHF. CDR3 coding DNA: TGTGCCACTTCACCGGGACAGGGCCATCAGCCCCAGCATTTT. The chain combines TRBV2 with TRBJ1-5; 9 bases fit TRBD1. Germline loops: CDR1 SNHLY, CDR2 FYNNEI. Losses at the gene ends were 10 bases for V and 5 bases for J; bases not matched to a gene: 9. The CDR3 runs 14 residues.

Concerning this clonotype: This may be a read error, as it is one base from a much larger clone. The chain links TRBV27 to TRBJ2-3, with TRBD2 matching over 13 bases. The CDR3 is made up of 17 amino acids. Germline V CDR1 and CDR2: MNHEY, SMNVEV (reference sequence). This CDR3 is CASSLLGLAGATDKQYF. The CDR3, as DNA: TGTGCCAGCAGTTTATTAGGACTAGCGGGAGCCACAGATAAGCAGTATTTT.

This clonotype came up many times. CDR3 residues: CASRSDSHNEQFF. For the CDR3, the DNA is TGTGCCAGCAGGTCGGACAGCCACAATGAGCAGTTCTTC. This chain links TRBV2 with TRBJ2-1; weak D call: TRBD1 (6 bases). The CDR3 spans 13 residues. Trimming cost V 6 bases and J 5 bases, with 11 bases left between them. Germline V gives CDR1 SNHLY, CDR2 FYNNEI.

This clonotype came up many times. The gene calls are TRBV28 and TRBJ1-2; 7 positions agree with TRBD1. The CDR3 has 12 residues. Germline V CDR1 and CDR2: MDHEN, SYDVKM. V dropped 6 bases and J dropped 7; count of bases not matched to a gene: 5. In DNA form, the CDR3 reads TGTGCCAGCAGCACAGGGGTTTCTGGCTACACCTTC. Its translation is CASSTGVSGYTF.

This clonotype has ten or more counts. The chain couples TRBV28 to TRBJ2-5; either TRBD1 or TRBD2 may fit D (5 bases each). CDR3 size: 15 residues. Germline loops: CDR1 MDHEN, CDR2 SYDVKM. V lost 6 bases to trimming and J lost 1 base, with 15 bases between them. CDR3 in DNA: TGTGCCAGCAGCTCTCGGACGGGACCCCAAGAGACCCAGTACTTC. This sequence encodes CASSSRTGPQETQYF.

V usage is TRBV14 and J usage is TRBJ2-1, with 7 bases matching TRBD1. CDR3 length equals 15 residues. Per germline, CDR1 SGHDN and CDR2 FVKESK. The ends lost 5 bases at V and 0 bases at J; junction bases unmatched: 4. CDR3 in amino acids: CASSYRGLSYNEQFF. The DNA for the CDR3 is TGTGCCAGCAGCTACAGGGGCCTCTCCTACAATGAGCAGTTCTTC.

The rearrangement uses TRBV11-3 and TRBJ2-1; the D gene could be TRBD1 or TRBD2 (6 bases each). This CDR3 spans 14 amino acids. Germline V gene data show CDR1 as SGHNT and CDR2 as YENEEA. V gave up 1 base and J gave up 10 bases, with 14 bases separating them. The CDR3 loop reads CASSLGGARNEQFF. DNA of the CDR3: TGTGCCAGCAGCTTAGGGGGGGCCCGAAACGAGCAGTTCTTC.

In this sample, this clonotype turned up many times. The chain links TRBV6-5 to TRBJ2-1, with 14 bases lining up with TRBD2. The CDR3 contains 15 residues. Germline V gene sequence: CDR1 MNHEY, CDR2 SVGAGI. J lost 6 bases, V lost 6 bases, and 4 bases had no gene match. The CDR3 loop reads CASSRTSGRINEQFF. CDR3 sequence (DNA): TGTGCCAGCAGCAGGACTAGCGGGAGGATCAATGAGCAGTTCTTC.

This clonotype was detected many times. The chain couples TRBV28 to TRBJ2-1; 9 nucleotides match TRBD2. Trimming removed 3 bases from V and 8 bases from J; junction bases left unmatched: 8. The CDR3 runs 15 residues. Germline lookup yields CDR1 MDHEN and CDR2 SYDVKM. The CDR3 DNA sequence: TGTGCCAGCAGTTTCGGCGGGAGGGCGACGTATGAGCAGTTCTTC. Protein: CASSFGGRATYEQFF.

This clonotype was found a few times. This rearrangement joins TRBV7-8 to TRBJ2-5; 14 nucleotides agree with TRBD2. V lost 4 bases to trimming and J lost 4 bases; unmatched junction nucleotides: 8. Germline lookup yields CDR1 SGHVS and CDR2 FQNEAQ. The CDR3 is made up of 17 amino acids. The CDR3: CASSSVPGLAGVETQYF. The CDR3 DNA reads TGTGCCAGCAGCTCGGTCCCGGGACTAGCGGGAGTAGAGACCCAGTACTTC.

V gene TRBV5-1 combines with J gene TRBJ2-5; tentative D call: TRBD1 (6 bases). The CDR3 consists of 14 residues. V dropped 4 bases and J dropped 5 bases, with 15 bases sitting between them. Germline loops: CDR1 SGHRS, CDR2 YFSETQ. CDR3 DNA sequence: TGCGCCAGCAGCCCCGGACGGGGACACGAGACCCAGTACTTC. Its protein is CASSPGRGHETQYF.

This clonotype has ten or more counts. This sequence joins TRBV5-6 and TRBJ2-3; 7 bases are a match to TRBD2. The CDR3 covers 16 residues. The ends lost 1 base at V and 2 bases at J; junction bases unmatched: 7. Germline-derived CDR1 and CDR2 are SGHDT and YYEEEE. The CDR3 DNA sequence: TGTGCCAGCAGCTTGCGTGGGGGAGGGAACACAGATACGCAGTATTTT. Amino acids: CASSLRGGGNTDTQYF.

This clonotype was seen many times. The V and J genes are TRBV7-8 and TRBJ2-7, with TRBD1 as a possible D gene (6 bases). V lost 7 bases, J lost 2 bases, and 15 bases lay in between. The CDR3 is 14 residues long. The germline V gene has CDR1 SGHVS and CDR2 FQNEAQ. For the CDR3, the DNA is TGTGCCAGCACTGCATGGGACACTGCCTACGAGCAGTACTTC. The encoded protein is CASTAWDTAYEQYF.

Comments on this clonotype: A much larger clone lies a single base off, so this may be a read error. The rearrangement links TRBV5-5 to TRBJ2-5, with 8 bases matching TRBD2. The CDR3 covers 12 residues. Germline V gene lookup returns CDR1 SGHKS and CDR2 YYEKEE (reference sequence). The CDR3 reads CAGSFVAGTPYF. The CDR3 nucleotides are TGTGCCGGCAGCTTCGTAGCGGGGACCCCGTACTTC. The whole variable domain, filled in from reference TRBV5-5 and TRBJ2-5, reads DAGVTQSPTHLIKTRGQQVTLRCSPISGHKSVSWYQQVLGQGPQFIFQYYEKEERGRGNFPDRFSARQFPNYSSELNVNALLLGDSALYLCAGSFVAGTPYFGPGTRLLVL.

The CDR3 reads CASSLSDPWEPQHF. The CDR3 DNA reads as TGCGCCAGCAGCTTATCCGACCCTTGGGAGCCCCAGCATTTT. This sequence joins TRBV5-1 and TRBJ1-5; D remains ambiguous. The CDR3 covers 14 residues. V lost 2 bases, J lost 8 bases, and 14 bases lay in between. Germline CDR1 is SGHRS and CDR2 is YFSETQ. Variable domain in full (rest from reference TRBV5-1 and TRBJ1-5): KAGVTQTPRYLIKTRGQQVTLSCSPISGHRSVSWYQQTPGQGLQFLFEYFSETQRNKGNFPGRFSGRQFSNSRSEMNVSTLELGDSALYLCASSLSDPWEPQHFGDGTRLSIL.

This clonotype was picked up many times. This chain joins TRBV12-3 or TRBV12-4 and TRBJ2-3, with 8 bases lining up with TRBD2. This CDR3 is 14 amino acids long. V lost 8 bases, J lost 4 bases, and 8 bases stayed unmatched. The CDR3 nucleotides are TGTGCCAGCGAGGTTAGCGGGACCTCAGATACGCAGTATTTT. Translating it yields CASEVSGTSDTQYF.

A word on this clonotype: This clone may be a read error of a much larger clone one base away. Here the CDR3 DNA reads TGTGTCTGGAGTCCGGGACAGGTCCCTGATACGCAGTATTTT. Amino acid sequence: CVWSPGQVPDTQYF. This chain uses TRBV30 with TRBJ2-3; 8 bases are shared with TRBD1. This CDR3 contains 14 residues. Germline CDR1 reads GTSNPN; CDR2 reads SVGIG (reference sequence).

This clonotype occurred a few times. The chain employs TRBV11-2 and TRBJ2-3; D remains ambiguous. Germline CDR1 reads SGHAT; CDR2 reads FQNNGV. The CDR3 is 15 residues long. V was pared by 5 bases and J by 4 bases, with 16 bases between. The chain's CDR3 is CASSRRPLRADTQYF. The CDR3 nucleotides read TGTGCCAGCAGCCGCCGCCCTCTACGAGCAGATACGCAGTATTTT.

The gene calls are TRBV20-1 and TRBJ2-7; 7 positions match TRBD1. The J segment lost 2 bases and the V segment lost 5 bases, leaving 6 bases of the junction unmatched. This CDR3 is built from 13 residues. Germline CDR1 DFQATT, CDR2 SNEGSKA (reference sequence). The CDR3 nucleotides are TGCAGTGCTTTCATCACAGGGGCCTACGAGCAGTACTTC. It encodes CSAFITGAYEQYF.

This clonotype was recorded many times. The chain couples TRBV3-1 to TRBJ2-1; TRBD2 matches at 7 bases. The CDR3 is 13 amino acids. V dropped 3 bases and J dropped 7; count of bases not matched to a gene: 3. Per germline, CDR1 LGHDT and CDR2 YNNKEL (reference sequence). The CDR3 protein is CASSQTGGNEQFF. Written as DNA, the CDR3 is TGTGCCAGCAGCCAGACCGGGGGGAATGAGCAGTTCTTC.

The V call is TRBV10-3, the J call TRBJ2-7; 10 nucleotides agree with TRBD1. There are 14 residues in the CDR3. Unmatched junction bases numbered 5, after V lost 5 bases and J lost 4 bases. CDR1 is ENHRY and CDR2 is SYGVKD in the germline V gene. This CDR3 is CAISQGQGSYEQYF. The CDR3 region has the DNA TGTGCCATCAGTCAGGGACAGGGGTCTTACGAGCAGTACTTC.